These T cell receptor beta chains were read from a single sample in a study of cytomegalovirus exposure and HLA in healthy donors. The method was immunoSEQ multiplex PCR; TCRdb's version includes in-frame clones alone and lacks a portion of them. The table includes under 150,000 clones, about 79% detected once. The sequenced sample was PBMCs. The receptors here all came from a woman in her thirties in good health and CMV-seronegative. CDR3s include the opening cysteine and the closing phenylalanine or tryptophan. Fields, in order: V gene, clone size, D gene, J gene, CDR3 DNA, CDR3 protein. A D gene is named only where the DNA matches it firmly. Clone size appears in some rows only: once, few, many, or a class for an expanded clone.

TRBV15	NA	TRBD1	TRBJ2-7	TGTGCCACCAGCACCCGGGACAGGGATCCCTACGAGCAGTACTTC	CATSTRDRDPYEQYF
TRBV2	NA	NA	TRBJ1-1	TGTGCCAGCAGTGGACAGCCCCTCGACACTGAAGCTTTCTTT	CASSGQPLDTEAFF
TRBV28	NA	TRBD1	TRBJ2-7	TGTGCCAGCGGGACAGAGGGGCAGTACTTC	CASGTEGQYF
TRBV9	NA	NA	TRBJ1-1	TGTGCCAGCAGTCCCGCCGGGGGGTATGACACTGAAGCTTTCTTT	CASSPAGGYDTEAFF
TRBV7-9	NA	NA	TRBJ2-2	TGTGCCAGCAGCTTAGAAGGAGCCGGGGAGCTGTTTTTT	CASSLEGAGELFF
TRBV2	few	TRBD1	TRBJ1-1	TGTGCCAGCCTCCGGGACAGCAACACTGAAGCTTTCTTT	CASLRDSNTEAFF
TRBV6-5	NA	NA	TRBJ1-1	TGTGCCAGCAGATCAACGGGACAGAACACTGAAGCTTTCTTT	CASRSTGQNTEAFF
TRBV2	NA	TRBD1	TRBJ1-2	TGTGCCAGCAGGGGGGACAGGGGCGCACCGACCTATGGCTACACCTTC	CASRGDRGAPTYGYTF
TRBV7-9	NA	TRBD1	TRBJ1-2	TGTGCCAGCAGCTTAGCCCGACAGGGCTCTAACTATGGCTACACCTTC	CASSLARQGSNYGYTF
TRBV6-5	NA	NA	TRBJ2-2	TGTGCCAGCAGACCTGCTCCAGGGGTACCCGGGGAGCTGTTTTTT	CASRPAPGVPGELFF
TRBV6-4	NA	NA	TRBJ2-7	TGTGCCAGCAGTGACTCCCCGGGACAACCGCCGTACGAGCAGTACTTC	CASSDSPGQPPYEQYF
TRBV18	NA	TRBD1	TRBJ1-3	TGTGCCAGCTCAAAGGGACAGCCTTCCCAGGGTGGAAACACCATATATTTT	CASSKGQPSQGGNTIYF
TRBV27	NA	NA	TRBJ1-1	TGTGCCAGCAGTTTTTATAGTCGCATGAACACTGAAGCTTTCTTT	CASSFYSRMNTEAFF